This is a list of T cell receptor beta chains from one sample in a study of cytomegalovirus exposure and HLA in healthy donors. Clones were sequenced by immunoSEQ multiplex PCR, and TCRdb holds only the in-frame ones, with some missing. The sample gives approximately 100,000 clones, 75% of which show up once; around 2.6% is in the top ten. The source material was PBMCs. The receptor set was obtained from a male donor in good health and CMV-seropositive. The CDR3 runs from the conserved cysteine through the conserved F or W. The D gene is left open where the match is weak. A row's size may be missing; if present it is once, few, many or a size class.

v_call	d_call	j_call	clone_size	cdr3_aa	cdr3_nt
TRBV7-2	TRBD2	TRBJ2-1	-	CASSPRGGRFNEQFF	TGTGCCAGCAGCCCCCGGGGGGGCCGCTTCAATGAGCAGTTCTTC
TRBV7-9	-	TRBJ1-1	-	CASSPNPPDSPEAFF	TGTGCCAGCAGCCCCAACCCACCGGACAGCCCTGAAGCTTTCTTT
TRBV7-2	-	TRBJ1-1	-	CASSFSGVAFF	TGTGCCAGCAGCTTTTCCGGGGTAGCTTTCTTT
TRBV7-3	-	TRBJ1-2	-	CASSSQGSGDGYTF	TGTGCCAGCAGCTCACAGGGCTCCGGGGATGGCTACACCTTC
TRBV6-6	-	TRBJ1-2	few	CASRKNGGDVGYGYTF	TGTGCCAGCAGGAAAAATGGCGGGGACGTGGGCTATGGCTACACCTTC
TRBV29-1	-	TRBJ1-5	-	CSVDVGHGSQPQHF	TGCAGCGTGGACGTGGGGCACGGCAGTCAGCCCCAGCATTTT
TRBV7-8	TRBD2	TRBJ2-1	-	CASSLGSLAGAYNEQFF	TGTGCCAGCAGCTTAGGGTCACTAGCGGGGGCATACAATGAGCAGTTCTTC
TRBV7-2	TRBD2	TRBJ2-7	-	CASSLVGGSGSAYEQYF	TGTGCCAGCAGCTTAGTAGGTGGTAGCGGGAGCGCCTACGAGCAGTACTTC
TRBV29-1	TRBD2	TRBJ2-3	few	CSVEELISGRMTGTDTQYF	TGCAGCGTTGAAGAGTTGATTAGCGGGAGGATGACGGGCACAGATACGCAGTATTTT
TRBV6-5	-	TRBJ1-5	-	CASSKNRVVNQPQNF	TGTGCCAGCAGCAAGAACAGGGTCGTCAATCAGCCCCAGAATTTT
TRBV6-4	TRBD2	TRBJ2-3	-	CASSDSVAGGSDTQYF	TGTGCCAGCAGTGACTCGGTAGCGGGAGGATCAGATACGCAGTATTTT
TRBV6-5	-	TRBJ1-1	-	CASSSQGGNEAFF	TGTGCCAGCAGTTCCCAGGGAGGGAATGAAGCTTTCTTT
TRBV7-3	-	TRBJ2-3	-	CASSPRTYVTDTQYF	TGTGCCAGCAGCCCCCGGACTTATGTGACAGATACGCAGTATTTT
TRBV29-1	-	TRBJ2-1	-	CSLQAPGGKTYNEQFF	TGCAGCCTACAGGCCCCGGGCGGGAAAACTTACAATGAGCAGTTCTTC
TRBV30	-	TRBJ2-3	-	CAWSRGTDTQYF	TGTGCCTGGAGTCGAGGGACAGATACGCAGTATTTT
TRBV2	-	TRBJ2-7	-	CAASSGLPALFYEQYF	TGTGCCGCCAGCAGTGGACTCCCGGCTCTCTTTTACGAGCAGTACTTC
TRBV7-9	TRBD2	TRBJ2-1	-	CASRPRGPGTSGVNEQFF	TGTGCCAGCAGACCTCGGGGCCCCGGGACTAGCGGGGTCAATGAGCAGTTCTTC
TRBV6-7	-	TRBJ2-7	once	CASRPVRVPEFYEQYF	TGTGCCAGCAGGCCAGTGCGGGTCCCCGAATTTTACGAGCAGTACTTC
TRBV20-1	-	TRBJ2-5	-	CSAEGLETQYF	TGCAGTGCTGAGGGCCTGGAGACCCAGTACTTC
TRBV2	-	TRBJ1-5	few	CASSDTWLVDNNQPQHF	TGTGCCAGCAGTGATACGTGGTTGGTGGACAACAATCAGCCCCAGCATTTT
TRBV10-3	TRBD2	TRBJ2-7	-	CAISEGLAGGSYEQYF	TGTGCCATCAGTGAAGGGCTAGCGGGAGGCAGCTACGAGCAGTACTTC
TRBV6-1	-	TRBJ1-1	-	CAGKQGYTEAFF	TGTGCCGGAAAACAGGGTTACACTGAAGCTTTCTTT
TRBV5-1	-	TRBJ1-2	-	CASSSLTANYGYTF	TGCGCCAGCAGCTCCTTGACAGCTAACTATGGCTACACCTTC
TRBV23-1	TRBD2	TRBJ2-1	-	CASSLRARGEVNEQFF	TGCGCCAGCAGTCTCCGTGCGCGGGGGGAGGTCAATGAGCAGTTCTTC
TRBV18	TRBD1	TRBJ1-6	-	CASSPTGQGSVPLHF	TGTGCCAGCTCACCTACGGGACAGGGATCGGTACCCCTCCACTTT
TRBV2	-	TRBJ2-5	-	CASSEGLGETQYF	TGTGCCAGCAGTGAGGGCCTTGGCGAGACCCAGTACTTC
TRBV5-6	-	TRBJ1-2	-	CASSLSGFGGYGYTF	TGTGCCAGCAGCTTGTCAGGTTTTGGAGGCTATGGCTACACCTTC
TRBV7-2	-	TRBJ1-1	few	CASSSPTGQNTEAFF	TGTGCCAGCAGCTCGCCGACAGGTCAGAACACTGAAGCTTTCTTT
TRBV2	TRBD1	TRBJ1-2	-	CAEPRQGKTNYGYTF	TGTGCCGAACCTAGACAGGGGAAGACTAACTATGGCTACACCTTC
TRBV2	TRBD1	TRBJ2-7	-	CASSVRDRAYEQYF	TGTGCCAGCAGTGTTCGGGACAGGGCCTACGAGCAGTACTTC
TRBV7-2	TRBD2	TRBJ2-1	-	CASSSSGRAPAEQFF	TGTGCCAGCAGCTCGAGCGGGAGGGCCCCAGCTGAGCAGTTCTTC
TRBV7-2	-	TRBJ1-5	few	CASSPGVGKRSNQPQHF	TGTGCCAGCAGCCCCGGGGTGGGGAAGCGGAGCAATCAGCCCCAGCATTTT
TRBV5-6	-	TRBJ2-1	-	CASSLPAGLYNEQFF	TGTGCCAGCAGCTTGCCGGCGGGGCTTTACAATGAGCAGTTCTTC
TRBV4-3	-	TRBJ2-2	-	CASSQEVSRAGELFF	TGCGCCAGCAGCCAAGAAGTCTCCCGGGCCGGGGAGCTGTTTTTT
TRBV4-3	-	TRBJ2-3	-	CASSQGSGVFDTQYF	TGCGCCAGCAGCCAAGGTAGCGGAGTTTTCGATACGCAGTATTTT
TRBV19	-	TRBJ2-6	few	CASENSGANVLTF	TGTGCCAGCGAGAACTCTGGGGCCAACGTCCTGACTTTC
TRBV12-5	TRBD1	TRBJ2-2	once	CASGGTGAGELFF	TGTGCTAGTGGGGGGACAGGGGCCGGGGAGCTGTTTTTT
TRBV5-1	TRBD1	TRBJ1-4	once	CASSLVSGGDEKLFF	TGCGCCAGCAGCTTGGTATCAGGGGGAGATGAAAAACTGTTTTTT
TRBV6-5	-	TRBJ1-6	few	CASYQGYTSPLHF	TGTGCCAGCTATCAGGGTTATACTTCACCCCTCCACTTT
TRBV4-3	-	TRBJ2-1	-	CASSQGSGQFF	TGCGCCAGCAGCCAAGGGTCGGGGCAGTTCTTC
TRBV7-8	-	TRBJ1-4	-	CASSLLGSLGGKLFF	TGTGCCAGCAGCTTACTAGGCAGCCTGGGGGGAAAACTGTTTTTT
TRBV5-6	TRBD1	TRBJ2-3	few	CASRGTGGLIDTQYF	TGTGCCAGCAGGGGGACAGGGGGGTTAATAGATACGCAGTATTTT
TRBV4-3	-	TRBJ2-3	-	CASSQDTGTLGTDTQYF	TGCGCCAGCAGCCAAGACACCGGGACACTGGGCACAGATACGCAGTATTTT
TRBV5-4	-	TRBJ2-5	-	CASSLRSRGVETQYF	TGTGCCAGCAGCTTGAGGTCTAGGGGCGTGGAGACCCAGTACTTC
TRBV28	-	TRBJ1-5	few	CASSPRRGNHQPQHF	TGTGCCAGCAGCCCCCGGCGGGGGAATCATCAGCCCCAGCATTTT
TRBV18	-	TRBJ1-3	-	CASSPGQKDSGNTIYF	TGTGCCAGCTCACCTGGACAGAAAGACTCTGGAAACACCATATATTTT
TRBV29-1	TRBD1	TRBJ2-7	-	CSVEDWGQGAGLARRYEQYF	TGCAGCGTTGAAGACTGGGGACAGGGGGCCGGGCTAGCAAGACGCTACGAGCAGTACTTC
TRBV29-1	TRBD1	TRBJ2-5	-	CSVDDRGQETQYF	TGCAGCGTTGATGACAGGGGGCAAGAGACCCAGTACTTC
TRBV11-2	TRBD2	TRBJ2-1	few	CASSPRAGEYNEQFF	TGTGCCAGCAGCCCGAGGGCGGGGGAGTACAATGAGCAGTTCTTC
TRBV29-1	TRBD1	TRBJ2-3	-	CSVVGQGKGDTQYF	TGCAGCGTTGTGGGACAGGGGAAAGGAGATACGCAGTATTTT